The T cell receptor beta chain described here comes from a study of blood T cell repertoires in COVID-19 (dated by TCRdb to about 2020). Describing the broader study: Samples from collaborators originated in the United States, Italy and Spain and spanned both the acute and convalescent phases of COVID-19. The material from the prospective study consisted of cDNA or gDNA derived from T cells, B-cell-depleted T cells, or PBMCs. Deeply sampled blood TCRbeta repertoires from subjects exposed to, actively infected with, or recovered from COVID-19 were included in the dataset. The repertoires were released in a freely available public database meant as a resource for research on the immune response to SARS-CoV-2. Samples came from the ongoing ImmuneRACE study (first 160 participants) plus 1,254 subjects from 6 global collaborators. The sample metadata nearly always contained a de-identified subject ID, COVID-19 status, age in years and sex. HLA class I and class II types, where available, came from metadata supplied by the sample provider rather than from assay-based typing. Study-wide findings and limitations: The amount of clinical and demographic metadata varied by source and participant and was provided uncurated.

The immunoSEQ Assay, a bias-controlled multiplex PCR, was used to amplify TCRbeta CDR3 regions from genomic DNA. Processing in the source paper ran as follows. The number of nucleated cells in each sample was estimated from the amplification of reference gene primers within the assay. To quantify the absolute abundance of each unique TCRbeta CDR3 rearrangement, sequence reads were collapsed and filtered. For each sample, productive Simpson clonality was calculated as the square root of Simpson's diversity index over productive rearrangements. Not all clones reach the TCRdb copy of this immuneACCESS table, which keeps in-frame sequences only. Checked studies attribute under half of the gap to unresolved V genes and leave the rest unexplained. The D gene and trimming were derived from the DNA, and the V and J assignments and clone size from that table. The sample table contains under 300,000 clones; only one count was recorded for about four fifths of them. The ten largest make up 1.4% to 1.5% of the sample.

One collaborating source in Seattle enrolled patients while the patients were actively infected and followed the patients over time throughout the course of disease. Each collaborating institution followed its own protocols to collect whole blood in K2EDTA tubes. For TCRbeta analysis, collaborators shipped samples as frozen whole blood, isolated PBMCs, or DNA extracted from either of those sample types. As concerns this clone: Its antigen has not been determined. The input lacks base qualities; no much larger clone sits a single base away.

According to the germline V gene (reference sequence), CDR1 reads GTSNPN and CDR2 reads SVGIG. Trimming costs V 0 bases and J 5 bases, and their ends lie 17 bases apart. CDR3 length: 15 amino acids, cysteine to phenylalanine. Only the CDR3 part of the read is kept: 45 bases, read in frame from the first base. The sample was peripheral blood. In this chain, TRBV30 is recombined with TRBJ2-7; no D gene is confidently identified. The source of this sequence is a human donor with COVID-19, enrolled during active disease. The donor label of this sample is uncertain. In nucleotides, the sequence is TGTGCCTGGAGTGTATCGGTGAGGTCCACGAACGAGCAGTACTTC. Translated, it gives CAWSVSVRSTNEQYF.